This T cell receptor (beta chain) was found in a study of shared clonotypes between healthy human individuals. Turning to the study itself: Donor composition was a couple of women and a few men, aged 18 to 49. CD4 naive and memory got three plates each, CD8 naive two, CD8 memory one.

Trimming stripped 2 bases from V and 3 bases from J, with 9 bases between. The CDR3 sequence is 14 residues long. From germline, CDR1 is MGHRA and CDR2 YSYEKL. About this clone itself: What it recognizes is unknown.

Genomic DNA (from each subset) was split evenly across several immunoSEQ plates. Using immunoSEQ multiplex PCR, the repertoire was profiled, and TCRdb retains in-frame clones only, with some absent. The data show more than 400,000 clones, roughly 95% seen once. Regarding the study as a whole: Relative to memory subsets, naive subsets generally showed larger estimated richness.

The chain carries TRBV4-1 and TRBJ2-3, with D hard to call. The receptor was derived from a woman aged 25 to 45 in good health. Sequenced sample: naive CD4+ T cells sorted from blood. Subset specified: CD45RA+ positively selected. CDR3 region: CASSQPRRTDTQYF. The CDR3 bases are TGCGCCAGCAGCCAACCACGGCGTACAGATACGCAGTATTTT.